These 28 T cell receptor beta chains originate from one sample sequenced in a study of blood T cells in healthy people across ages (dated by TCRdb to about 2015). Library preparation was by 5' RACE. This sample was sequenced with an Illumina HiSeq 2500. A second PCR of about 6 to 11 cycles was run with a J-beta primer mix and a sample-barcoded 5' primer. Through fastp at Q25 and MiXCR, TCRdb rebuilt clones from the public reads, retaining in-frame beta chains. Each entry is one CDR3 protein sequence, shown with its most common DNA and genes. This sample gives around 1.5 million distinct CDR3 sequences in total; roughly 40% of them show up just once. The top ten hold roughly 7.9% of the sample. Sequenced material: blood. Receptor source: a woman aged 18-29 years in good health.

The chain recombines TRBV6-1 with TRBJ1-3; D call uncertain. V lost 2 bases and J lost 0, with 8 bases in between. The CDR3 is 15 residues long. Germline lookup yields CDR1 MNHNS and CDR2 SASEGT. CDR3 coding DNA: TGTGCCAGCAGTGAAAACCCGAGCTCTGGAAACACCATATATTTT. Translated: CASSENPSSGNTIYF.

As regards this clonotype: At one end the junction does not follow the germline gene, possibly because of a read error. The CDR3 spells CASSSQDSSSSYEQYF. The DNA for the CDR3 is TGCGCCAGTAGCTCCCAGGACAGTTCGAGCTCCTACGAGCAGTACTTC. The rearrangement joins TRBV5-1 to TRBJ2-7; D may be TRBD1 (6 bases). The CDR3 has 16 residues. Germline CDR1 reads SGHRS; CDR2 reads YFSETQ.

The chain is built from TRBV21-1 and TRBJ2-1; no check of the table's D call, TRBD2, against the DNA was made. TRBV21-1 represents a pseudogene. This CDR3 contains 16 residues. CDR3: CASSPKGAGGSHEQFF. CDR3 DNA sequence: TGTGCCAGCAGCCCCAAGGGAGCGGGAGGGTCCCATGAGCAGTTCTTC.

V gene TRBV10-3 combines with J gene TRBJ1-4; D unclear. Germline CDR1 is ENHRY and CDR2 is SYGVKD. This CDR3 has 15 residues. Trimming took off 0 bases at V and 0 bases at J, with 5 bases between the two ends. CDR3 protein: CAISESSATNEKLFF. CDR3 DNA: TGTGCCATCAGTGAGTCGTCAGCAACTAATGAAAAACTGTTTTTT.

This clonotype has just a few counts. This chain's CDR3 is CASSSPPGGTYNEQFF. In DNA, the CDR3 is TGCGCCAGCAGCTCCCCTCCCGGCGGCACCTACAATGAGCAGTTCTTC. The chain is built from TRBV5-1 and TRBJ2-1; D ambiguous. This CDR3 spans 16 amino acids. The V gene lost 3 bases and the J gene lost 2 bases, with 15 bases spanning the gap. Germline-derived CDR1 and CDR2 are SGHRS and YFSETQ. Combining the CDR3 with reference TRBV5-1 and TRBJ2-1 gives the whole variable domain KAGVTQTPRYLIKTRGQQVTLSCSPISGHRSVSWYQQTPGQGLQFLFEYFSETQRNKGNFPGRFSGRQFSNSRSEMNVSTLELGDSALYLCASSSPPGGTYNEQFFGPGTRLTVL.

A few counts support this clonotype. The chain carries TRBV7-2 and TRBJ2-5; the match to TRBD1 covers 8 bases. The trim removed 1 base at V and 5 bases at J, leaving 9 bases unmatched. The germline CDR1 and CDR2 sequences are SGHTA and FQGNSA. This CDR3 is built from 16 residues. CDR3: CASSLGPGGGRETQYF. CDR3 DNA: TGTGCCAGCAGCTTAGGGCCAGGGGGCGGAAGGGAGACCCAGTACTTC.

This sequence joins TRBV15 and TRBJ2-1; D is uncertain. CDR3 length: 13 residues. V shed 0 bases and J shed 10 bases, with 10 bases lying between them. The germline V gene has CDR1 LNHNV and CDR2 YYDKDF (reference sequence). Here the CDR3 reads CATSRDVAKEQFF. The CDR3 coding sequence is TGTGCCACCAGCAGAGATGTGGCGAAAGAGCAGTTCTTC.

This chain connects TRBV12-3 or TRBV12-4 to TRBJ2-7, with a tentative D call TRBD2 (5 bases). CDR3 length: 14 residues. Trimming stripped 2 bases from V and 0 bases from J, with 8 bases between. Here the CDR3 DNA reads TGTGCCAGCAGTTTATGGAGGAGCTCCTACGAGCAGTACTTC. This encodes CASSLWRSSYEQYF.

The chain uses TRBV9 and TRBJ2-1; possible D gene TRBD2, 7 bases. V was trimmed by 0 bases and J by 5 bases, leaving 12 bases between them. Germline-derived CDR1 and CDR2 are SGDLS and YYNGEE. The CDR3 contains 15 residues. CDR3 bases: TGTGCCAGCAGCGTAGTAGGGGGGGGAAACAATGAGCAGTTCTTC. Translated, it gives CASSVVGGGNNEQFF.

This clonotype turned up a few times. The V call is TRBV20-1, the J call TRBJ2-1; weak D call: TRBD2 (5 bases). This CDR3 has 15 amino acids. Germline-derived CDR1 and CDR2 are DFQATT and SNEGSKA (reference sequence). V lost 2 bases and J 6 bases, leaving 17 bases between the germline ends. CDR3 sequence reads: CSARWMSSGGNEQFF. The CDR3 DNA reads TGCAGTGCTAGATGGATGTCCTCTGGAGGCAATGAGCAGTTCTTC.

Remarks on this clonotype: Germline is not matched at one junction end, which may reflect a read error. The chain recombines TRBV29-1 with TRBJ1-2; D uncertain. This CDR3 has 8 amino acids. Germline-derived CDR1 and CDR2 are SQVTM and ANQGSEA. The CDR3 sequence is CSVEGYTF. For the CDR3, the DNA is TGCAGCGTCGAAGGCTACACCTTC.

To note about this clonotype: A much larger clone differs from this one at a single base, so this may be a read error. In nucleotides, the CDR3 is TGTGCCAGCAGCGGGATCACGGGCAGGGAGTTCGGCTATGGCTACACCTTC. This sequence encodes CASSGITGREFGYGYTF. The V and J genes are TRBV7-2 and TRBJ1-2; D perhaps matches TRBD1 (5 bases). Germline-derived CDR1 and CDR2 are SGHTA and FQGNSA. The CDR3 has 17 amino acids. With 5 bases removed from V and 4 bases from J, the gap between germline ends came to 23 bases.

This clonotype was picked up a small number of times. The chain joins TRBV12-3 or TRBV12-4 to TRBJ2-1, with TRBD2 matching over 7 bases. V was clipped by 6 bases and J by 0 bases; unmatched bases: 5. This CDR3 is built from 15 residues. The CDR3 nucleotides read TGTGCCAGCAGCCCACTAGCGCTCTCCTACAATGAGCAGTTCTTC. Translating it yields CASSPLALSYNEQFF.

The chain combines TRBV6-5 with TRBJ2-7, with D possibly TRBD2 on 7 matching bases. CDR1 MNHEY and CDR2 SVGAGI come from the germline V gene. V was trimmed by 0 bases and J by 3 bases, leaving 12 bases between them. This CDR3 is built from 15 residues. The chain's CDR3 is CASSYSGGANYEQYF. The DNA of the CDR3 is TGTGCCAGCAGTTACTCGGGGGGGGCAAACTACGAGCAGTACTTC.

The V call is TRBV10-3, the J call TRBJ1-2; D possibly corresponds to TRBD1 (5 bases). Germline CDR1 reads ENHRY; CDR2 reads SYGVKD. The CDR3 sequence is 13 residues long. V lost 2 bases to trimming and J lost 8 bases, with 12 bases between them. The DNA for the CDR3 is TGTGCCATCAGTGAGCCGCCAGGGAACGGCTACACCTTC. It translates to CAISEPPGNGYTF.

This clonotype was found a few times. The J gene is TRBJ1-2, the V gene TRBV7-2; 7 bases line up with TRBD1. CDR1 SGHTA and CDR2 FQGNSA come from the germline V gene. The CDR3 runs 16 residues. The J segment lost 0 bases and the V segment lost 5 bases, leaving 9 bases of the junction unmatched. This CDR3 is CASSAQGVGANYGYTF. In nucleotides, the CDR3 is TGTGCCAGCAGCGCTCAGGGGGTAGGGGCTAACTATGGCTACACCTTC.

This chain connects TRBV20-1 to TRBJ2-7, with no clear D. Trimming took 6 bases from V and 2 from J, leaving 14 bases between them. Germline V CDR1 and CDR2: DFQATT, SNEGSKA (reference sequence). The length of the CDR3 is 13 residues. The CDR3 sequence: CSAAIGLTYEQYF. The CDR3 nucleotides are TGCAGTGCCGCAATTGGCCTCACCTACGAGCAGTACTTC.

This clonotype has a handful of counts. The chain has TRBV9 and TRBJ2-1; D is undetermined. V lost 1 base to trimming and J lost 0 bases, with 14 bases between them. The CDR3 runs to 17 residues. CDR1 SGDLS and CDR2 YYNGEE come from the germline V gene. For the CDR3, the DNA is TGTGCCAGCAGCGTACTTCCGGCAGGCAGCTCCTACAATGAGCAGTTCTTC. Encoded protein: CASSVLPAGSSYNEQFF.

The chain links TRBV6-5 to TRBJ2-3, with 8 bases lining up with TRBD2. Germline assignment: CDR1 MNHEY and CDR2 SVGAGI. The CDR3 has 15 residues. The V and J ends lost 6 bases and 5 bases, in that order; junction bases with no gene match: 10. The CDR3 is CASRKDGAGEDTQYF. CDR3 bases: TGTGCCAGCAGGAAGGACGGAGCGGGGGAAGATACGCAGTATTTT.

The V and J genes are TRBV14 and TRBJ2-7; D remains ambiguous. There are 14 residues in the CDR3. Germline assignment: CDR1 SGHDN and CDR2 FVKESK. The ends were cut back, 1 base at V and 3 bases at J, with 10 bases in the middle. This chain's CDR3 is CASSQGWEGYEQYF. DNA of the CDR3: TGTGCCAGCAGCCAAGGATGGGAAGGCTACGAGCAGTACTTC.

This clonotype came up a few times. At one end, the junction sequence differs from germline, possibly due to a read error. The genes are TRBV6-6 and TRBJ2-1, with 14 bases that match TRBD2. There are 17 residues in the CDR3. CDR1 is MNHNY and CDR2 is SVGAGI in the germline V gene (reference sequence). CDR3 sequence: CAGSYPGLAGVHNEQFF. In DNA, the CDR3 is TGTGCCGGCAGTTACCCGGGACTAGCGGGAGTCCACAATGAGCAGTTCTTC.

This clonotype was counted a few times. V is TRBV6-6 and J is TRBJ1-5; tentative D call: TRBD1 (5 bases). V was clipped by 5 bases and J by 2 bases, with 16 bases between them. This CDR3 contains 16 residues. The germline CDR1 and CDR2 sequences are MNHNY and SVGAGI (reference sequence). CDR3 region: CASSPMDIHGNQPQHF. DNA of the CDR3: TGTGCCAGCAGTCCGATGGACATCCATGGCAATCAGCCCCAGCATTTT.

This clonotype was found a few times. J is TRBJ2-3 and V is TRBV21-1. TRBV21-1 is given as a pseudogene. The CDR3 has 9 amino acids. The CDR3 region is CALGDTQYF. The CDR3 DNA reads TGTGCCCTGGGGGATACGCAGTATTTT.

The chain couples TRBV4-1 to TRBJ2-7; 10 nucleotides agree with TRBD2. The trim removed 4 bases at V and 2 bases at J, leaving 8 bases unmatched. Per the germline V gene, CDR1 is MGHRA and CDR2 is YSYEKL. CDR3 length: 16 residues. The CDR3 sequence: CASSRVSGGITYEQYF. The CDR3 DNA is TGCGCCAGCAGCCGAGTTAGCGGGGGGATTACCTACGAGCAGTACTTC.

In the case of this clonotype: An end of the junction does not agree with germline; a read error may underlie this. The rearrangement uses TRBV12-3 or TRBV12-4 and TRBJ1-2; D is uncertain. The CDR3 covers 14 residues. The CDR3 loop reads CASSLGRTNYGHTF. Here the CDR3 DNA reads TGTGCCAGCAGTCTGGGCAGAACTAACTATGGCCACACCTTC.

This clonotype was seen only a few times. V and J are TRBV24-1 and TRBJ1-1; tentatively, D is TRBD1 (5 bases). CDR3 length: 13 amino acids. Germline V CDR1 and CDR2: KGHDR, SFDVKD. Trimming pared 7 bases from V and 3 bases from J, leaving 11 bases between. CDR3 amino acids: CATRGMGDTEAFF. The DNA for the CDR3 is TGTGCCACCAGAGGGATGGGGGACACTGAAGCTTTCTTT.

This sequence joins TRBV7-9 and TRBJ1-1; no definite D call. The CDR3 covers 16 residues. CDR1 is SEHNR and CDR2 is FQNEAQ in the germline V gene (reference sequence). The ends were cut back, 5 bases at V and 6 bases at J, with 22 bases in the middle. The CDR3, as DNA: TGTGCCAGCAGCCCACGATCGTGGGGTGAGACCGCTGAAGCTTTCTTT. Amino acid sequence: CASSPRSWGETAEAFF. The full variable domain, rest sourced from reference TRBV7-9 and TRBJ1-1, is DTGVSQNPRHKITKRGQNVTFRCDPISEHNRLYWYRQTLGQGPEFLTYFQNEAQLEKSRLLSDRFSAERPKGSFSTLEIQRTEQGDSAMYLCASSPRSWGETAEAFFGQGTRLTVV.

This clonotype has ten or more counts. The J gene is TRBJ2-3, the V gene TRBV7-2, with D tentatively TRBD1 or TRBD2 (5 bases each). V was shortened by 0 bases and J by 3 bases, with 7 bases between the two germline ends. The CDR3 sequence is 14 residues long. Germline V CDR1 and CDR2: SGHTA, FQGNSA. The CDR3 coding sequence is TGTGCCAGCAGCTTAGCAGGGACGACAGATACGCAGTATTTT. It is translated as CASSLAGTTDTQYF.